This entry lists 24 T cell receptor beta chains sequenced from one sample in a study of graft-versus-host responses after intestinal transplantation. These receptors have no identified antigens. Only in-frame clones appear in the TCRdb table, and some are missing; sequencing was by immunoSEQ multiplex PCR. This sample has fewer than 60,000 clones, with approximately 84% found just once. The material was unstimulated CD4+ T cells sorted from spleen or lymph node cells, obtained before transplant. All receptors derive from a human donor who was the organ donor for an intestinal transplant.

The chain employs TRBV30 and TRBJ1-5; tentatively, D is TRBD1 (6 bases). Germline assignment: CDR1 GTSNPN and CDR2 SVGIG (reference sequence). Trimming shortened V by 0 bases and J by 7 bases, and 10 bases separated the two germline ends. The CDR3 covers 13 residues. CDR3 DNA sequence: TGTGCCTGGAGTGTAGAGGGGGAGCAGCCCCAGCATTTT. Its translation: CAWSVEGEQPQHF.

The rearrangement uses TRBV10-2 and TRBJ2-3; 8 bases match TRBD1. The CDR3 extends over 15 amino acids. CDR1 is WSHSY, CDR2 SAAADI, per germline. The J segment lost 1 base and the V segment lost 7 bases, leaving 7 bases of the junction unmatched. CDR3 DNA sequence: TGCGCCAGCAAACCGACAGGGGCCGGCACAGATACGCAGTATTTT. Translation gives CASKPTGAGTDTQYF.

V usage is TRBV9 and J usage is TRBJ1-1; no firm D call. V was trimmed by 0 bases and J by 7 bases, leaving 10 bases between them. Germline lookup yields CDR1 SGDLS and CDR2 YYNGEE. The CDR3 spans 13 residues. CDR3 DNA sequence: TGTGCCAGCAGCGTAGTACCCTCCGGTGAAGCTTTCTTT. Translation gives CASSVVPSGEAFF.

The chain combines TRBV5-6 with TRBJ1-2, with D perhaps TRBD1 (5 bases). The CDR3 consists of 15 residues. Per the germline V gene, CDR1 is SGHDT and CDR2 is YYEEEE. The V end was cut by 4 bases, the J end by 7 bases, with 20 bases between. CDR3 bases: TGTGCCAGCAGCCGACGCGGGGGATCTATGAGTGGCTACACCTTC. Translation: CASSRRGGSMSGYTF. The variable domain in full, with the rest retrieved from reference TRBV5-6 and TRBJ1-2, is DAGVTQSPTHLIKTRGQQVTLRCSPKSGHDTVSWYQQALGQGPQFIFQYYEEEERQRGNFPDRFSGHQFPNYSSELNVNALLLGDSALYLCASSRRGGSMSGYTFGSGTRLTVV.

V is TRBV27 and J is TRBJ2-7, with 8 nucleotides matching TRBD1. Germline V gene data show CDR1 as MNHEY and CDR2 as SMNVEV (reference sequence). This CDR3 is 15 amino acids long. V was pared by 6 bases and J by 2 bases, with 9 bases of the junction left unmatched. CDR3 residues: CASSPPGQAPYEQYF. The CDR3 region has the DNA TGTGCCAGCAGCCCCCCGGGACAGGCTCCCTACGAGCAGTACTTC.

The gene calls are TRBV7-8 and TRBJ2-5; 11 bases map to TRBD2. The V gene's germline CDR1 is SGHVS and CDR2 FQNEAQ. V gave up 5 bases and J gave up 4 bases; unmatched junction bases: 3. The CDR3 contains 14 residues. CDR3 in DNA: TGTGCCAGCAGCCAACTAGCGGGAGTAGAGACCCAGTACTTC. Encoded protein: CASSQLAGVETQYF. The variable domain in full, completed from reference TRBV7-8 and TRBJ2-5, reads GAGVSQSPRYKVAKRGQDVALRCDPISGHVSLFWYQQALGQGPEFLTYFQNEAQLDKSGLPSDRFFAERPEGSVSTLKIQRTQQEDSAVYLCASSQLAGVETQYFGPGTRLLVL.

The V call is TRBV6-6, the J call TRBJ2-7; D is possibly TRBD1 (6 bases). The CDR3 extends over 15 amino acids. The V end lost 2 bases, the J end lost 0 bases, and 11 bases lay between the germline ends. Germline assignment: CDR1 MNHNY and CDR2 SVGAGI (reference sequence). CDR3 DNA sequence: TGTGCCAGCAGTTACCCGACAGGATTCTCCTACGAGCAGTACTTC. Protein sequence: CASSYPTGFSYEQYF.

The chain employs TRBV23-1 and TRBJ2-7, with 8 nucleotides matching TRBD1. Being an ORF, TRBV23-1 has a function that is uncertain. The CDR3 runs to 18 residues. V dropped 11 bases and J dropped 6; count of bases not matched to a gene: 27. CDR3 sequence reads: CACPRGDRPLAGTCEQYF. The CDR3 DNA reads as TGCGCCTGCCCGAGGGGGGACAGGCCCTTGGCGGGAACTTGCGAGCAGTACTTC.

The V and J genes are TRBV6-5 and TRBJ1-1, with D perhaps matching TRBD1 (6 bases). With 4 bases removed from V and 0 bases from J, the gap between germline ends came to 9 bases. In germline, CDR1 is MNHEY, CDR2 SVGAGI. The CDR3 has 14 residues. The CDR3 reads CASSWDTLNTEAFF. In DNA form, the CDR3 reads TGTGCCAGCAGTTGGGACACCTTGAACACTGAAGCTTTCTTT.

The V gene is TRBV6-5, the J gene TRBJ1-4, with 8 bases identical to TRBD1. There are 15 residues in the CDR3. The V and J ends lost 6 bases and 3 bases, in that order; junction bases with no gene match: 6. CDR1 and CDR2 (germline): MNHEY, SVGAGI. This CDR3 is CASRSSGGPNEKLFF. The CDR3 region has the DNA TGTGCCAGCAGATCGTCAGGGGGCCCTAATGAAAAACTGTTTTTT.

CDR3 in amino acids: CASSGLAGTDTQYF. CDR3 sequence (DNA): TGTGCCAGCAGTGGACTAGCGGGCACAGATACGCAGTATTTT. The chain joins TRBV6-1 to TRBJ2-3, with 9 bases aligning to TRBD2. Trimming removed 4 bases from V and 1 base from J; junction bases left unmatched: 0. Germline loops: CDR1 MNHNS, CDR2 SASEGT. The CDR3 is 14 amino acids.

The chain has TRBV5-6 and TRBJ1-1, with 8 bases matching TRBD1. With 0 bases clipped from V and 3 bases from J, the junction kept 7 bases outside the gene matches. The CDR3 is made up of 16 amino acids. The germline V gene has CDR1 SGHDT and CDR2 YYEEEE. The CDR3 loop reads CASSLEGQGAYTEAFF. The CDR3 DNA reads TGTGCCAGCAGCTTGGAGGGTCAGGGGGCCTACACTGAAGCTTTCTTT.

The chain links TRBV10-3 to TRBJ1-1, with D perhaps matching TRBD1 (6 bases). The CDR3 is 13 residues long. V lost 10 bases and J 1 base, leaving 13 bases between the germline ends. Germline loops: CDR1 ENHRY, CDR2 SYGVKD. The CDR3 sequence: CATRTVPNTEAFF. The CDR3 DNA sequence: TGTGCCACCAGGACAGTTCCGAACACTGAAGCTTTCTTT.

V and J are TRBV4-1 and TRBJ2-7, with 7 nucleotides matching TRBD2. J gave up 2 bases and V 5 bases, and 9 bases lay outside the gene matches. The CDR3 extends over 15 amino acids. The V gene's germline CDR1 is MGHRA and CDR2 YSYEKL. CDR3 coding DNA: TGCGCCAGCAGCGGAGCCCCAAGCGGGACCTACGAGCAGTACTTC. Its protein is CASSGAPSGTYEQYF.

This clone showed up just a few times. The chain employs TRBV5-8 and TRBJ2-2; D gene unclear. There are 15 residues in the CDR3. Germline CDR1 SGHTS, CDR2 YDEGEE. Trimming stripped 5 bases from V and 4 bases from J, with 15 bases between. CDR3 nucleotide sequence: TGTGCCAGCAGAAAAGTGCAGTGGGCCACCGGGGAGCTGTTTTTT. Its protein is CASRKVQWATGELFF.

The rearrangement links TRBV7-9 to TRBJ1-1; unclear D gene. V lost 5 bases and J 0 bases, leaving 13 bases between the germline ends. The CDR3 is 15 residues long. CDR1 is SEHNR, CDR2 FQNEAQ, per germline (reference sequence). The CDR3, as DNA: TGTGCCAGCAGCCCACCGACCGATATGAACACTGAAGCTTTCTTT. Amino acid sequence: CASSPPTDMNTEAFF.

This chain joins TRBV5-1 and TRBJ2-5, with D perhaps matching TRBD1 (6 bases). Germline lookup yields CDR1 SGHRS and CDR2 YFSETQ. The CDR3 consists of 14 residues. V lost 0 bases and J lost 4, with 10 bases in between. The CDR3 region is CASSLAVRGETQYF. The CDR3 coding sequence is TGCGCCAGCAGCTTGGCCGTCAGGGGAGAGACCCAGTACTTC.

J is TRBJ1-6 and V is TRBV6-6; TRBD1 might be the D (5 bases). Trimming took 4 bases from V and 10 from J, leaving 14 bases between them. This CDR3 is 14 amino acids long. Germline CDR1 reads MNHNY; CDR2 reads SVGAGI (reference sequence). In DNA form, the CDR3 reads TGTGCCAGCAGTTTCGTCAGGGTAGGCTCACCCCTCCACTTT. This codes for CASSFVRVGSPLHF.

The V and J genes are TRBV27 and TRBJ1-4; 8 nucleotides line up with TRBD1. V dropped 5 bases and J dropped 8; count of bases not matched to a gene: 19. The CDR3 length is 18 residues. Germline V lookup: CDR1 MNHEY, CDR2 SMNVEV (reference sequence). CDR3 coding DNA: TGTGCCAGCAGTCCGACTGGACAGGGTGAGTTTGAAGGAGAAAAACTGTTTTTT. Translating it yields CASSPTGQGEFEGEKLFF.

The rearrangement joins TRBV4-2 to TRBJ2-4, with 9 bases lining up with TRBD2. Trimming at V came to 4 bases and at J to 0 bases, leaving 7 bases not matched to a gene. The CDR3 consists of 17 residues. Germline loops: CDR1 LGHNA, CDR2 YNFKEQ. As DNA, the CDR3 is TGTGCCAGCAGCCGGGAACTAGCGGGTATAGCCAAAAACATTCAGTACTTC. Amino acid sequence: CASSRELAGIAKNIQYF.

The chain recombines TRBV18 with TRBJ2-3; the match to TRBD2 covers 7 bases. V was clipped by 6 bases and J by 5 bases; unmatched bases: 23. Germline assignment: CDR1 KGHSH and CDR2 LQKENI. This CDR3 is built from 19 residues. CDR3 sequence reads: CASSPGLVPPYGEIDTQYF. The CDR3 region has the DNA TGTGCCAGCTCTCCCGGACTAGTCCCCCCCTACGGCGAGATAGATACGCAGTATTTT.

The chain recombines TRBV5-1 with TRBJ1-1, with a tentative D call TRBD1 (6 bases). The CDR3 contains 17 residues. Germline loops: CDR1 SGHRS, CDR2 YFSETQ. Trimming removed 4 bases from V and 2 bases from J, with 21 bases in between. This CDR3 is CASSRRSWLQGNTEAFF. DNA for the CDR3: TGCGCCAGCAGCCGACGAAGTTGGTTACAGGGAAACACTGAAGCTTTCTTT.

The rearrangement links TRBV11-2 to TRBJ2-4; D assignment may be TRBD1 or TRBD2 (5 bases each). Germline CDR1 SGHAT, CDR2 FQNNGV. The CDR3 contains 17 residues. Trimming left V 5 bases short and J 8 bases short, with 25 bases between. CDR3 DNA sequence: TGTGCCAGCAGCCCTACGGTCGTAAGGCCAGGGAGTGACATTCAGTACTTC. This gives the protein CASSPTVVRPGSDIQYF.

The rearrangement links TRBV27 to TRBJ1-6, with 8 bases that match TRBD1. The CDR3 length is 15 residues. Germline loops: CDR1 MNHEY, CDR2 SMNVEV (reference sequence). After removal of 4 bases from V and 10 bases from J, the junction contained 9 bases not matched to a gene. The CDR3 loop is CASSSDRTGSSPLHF. CDR3 DNA sequence: TGTGCCAGCAGTTCCGACAGGACAGGGTCCTCACCCCTCCACTTT.